This T cell receptor beta chain derives from a study of T-cell reconstitution after alpha-beta-depleted transplantation in children. The CDR3 is 15 residues long. Trimming removed 0 bases from V and 1 base from J; junction bases left unmatched: 2. The germline V gene has CDR1 SEHNR and CDR2 FQNEAQ (reference sequence). Molecular barcoding with unique molecular identifiers was used for the TCRbeta library. TCRdb re-called the PCR reads with MiXCR, one entry per CDR3 protein. The sample lists approximately 150,000 distinct CDR3 sequences; 8.8% were seen once. V is TRBV7-9 and J is TRBJ1-1; 7 positions agree with TRBD1. The source is a female patient younger than 10 who had a stem cell transplant for congenital amegakaryocytic thrombocytopenia, so the T cells may come from the graft donor. This specimen was PBMCs, mostly from graft donor cells, taken 180 days after TCRalphabeta/CD19-depleted stem cell transplant. CDR3 amino acids: CASSLAAGGNTEAFF. For the CDR3, the DNA is TGTGCCAGCAGCTTAGCGGCAGGGGGGAACACTGAAGCTTTCTTT.